This TCR beta chain appears in the sequencing data of a study of T-cell reconstitution after alpha-beta-depleted transplantation in children. Study-wide findings and caveats: One year after transplant, T-cell counts and diversity came mostly from newly produced T cells. The origin of alpha-beta T cells about two months after transplant was reportedly several hundred expanded graft clones.

Using unique molecular identifiers, the investigators prepared the TCRbeta library. In TCRdb, the PCR reads were re-called with MiXCR into one record per CDR3 protein. The data show roughly 400,000 distinct CDR3 sequences, roughly 44% seen once. As concerns this clonotype: The antigen remains unidentified.

The sequenced sample was PBMCs, obtained before TCRalphabeta/CD19-depleted stem cell transplant. The source of this sequence is a girl aged 2 to 10 with aplastic anemia, due to receive a stem cell transplant.

The DNA of the CDR3 is TGTGCCAGCAGTTACTCGGGACAGGGTGCTTTCGGCTACACCTTC. Translated, it gives CASSYSGQGAFGYTF. This rearrangement joins TRBV6-5 to TRBJ1-2; 9 positions agree with TRBD1. Germline loops: CDR1 MNHEY, CDR2 SVGAGI. The V segment lost 0 bases and the J segment 8 bases; nucleotides outside the gene matches: 7. This CDR3 is 15 amino acids long.